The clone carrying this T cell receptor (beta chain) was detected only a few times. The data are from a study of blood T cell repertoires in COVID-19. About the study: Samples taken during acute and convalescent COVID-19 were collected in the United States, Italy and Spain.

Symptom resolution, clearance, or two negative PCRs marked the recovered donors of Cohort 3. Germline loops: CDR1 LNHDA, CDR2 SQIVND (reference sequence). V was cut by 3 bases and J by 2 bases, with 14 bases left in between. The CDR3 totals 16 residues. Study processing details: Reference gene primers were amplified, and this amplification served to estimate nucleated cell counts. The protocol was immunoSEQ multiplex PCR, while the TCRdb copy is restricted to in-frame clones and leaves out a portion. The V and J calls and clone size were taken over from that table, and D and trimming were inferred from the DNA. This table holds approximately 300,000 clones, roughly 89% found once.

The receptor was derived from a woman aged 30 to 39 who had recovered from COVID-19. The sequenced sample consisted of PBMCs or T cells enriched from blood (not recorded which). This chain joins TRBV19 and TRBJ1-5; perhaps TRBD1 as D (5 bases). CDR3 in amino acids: CASSIGGAGGNQPQHF. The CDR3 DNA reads TGTGCCAGTAGTATCGGAGGGGCTGGGGGCAATCAGCCCCAGCATTTT.